Given below is one TCR beta chain in context. TCRdb reanalysed the 5' RACE reads using MiXCR and keeps one entry per CDR3 protein. This table holds more than 150,000 distinct CDR3 sequences, roughly 12% found once. This sample stems from a study of CD8 T cells in ankylosing spondylitis. Looked up from germline, CDR1 is SGHRS and CDR2 is YFSETQ. V lost 2 bases, J lost 6 bases, and 5 bases stayed unmatched. The CDR3 spans 14 residues. The V gene is TRBV5-1, the J gene TRBJ1-1; 9 bases are shared with TRBD1. The sequence derives from a male donor with ankylosing spondylitis or in good health (not recorded which). The sequenced material came from blood, either unsorted or a sorted T cell fraction (not recorded which). Here the CDR3 DNA reads TGCGCCAGCAGCTTTGGACAGGGGACGGCTGAAGCTTTCTTT. Translation: CASSFGQGTAEAFF.